This is a list of T cell receptor beta chains from one sample in a study of OX40 agonist ivuxolimab in advanced cancers. Clones were read by immunoSEQ multiplex PCR, and TCRdb kept only the in-frame ones, dropping some. The table lists roughly 25,000 clones, about 90% of them singletons. This specimen was CD4+ or CD8+ T cells sorted from blood, taken in a trial of the OX40 agonist ivuxolimab. These receptors all stem from an adult with an advanced solid tumor such as melanoma, head and neck, liver or kidney cancer. Each CDR3 is given with its conserved first and last residue. A D gene is named only where the DNA matches it firmly. Clone size, where shown, is once, few, many, or a class for clones that have expanded.

j_gene,v_gene,abundance,d_gene,CDR3nt,CDR3aa
TRBJ2-7,TRBV6-5,NA,NA,TGTGCCAGCAGTTTACAAGGCCACCCTAACGAGCAGTACTTC,CASSLQGHPNEQYF
TRBJ2-2,TRBV27,NA,TRBD2,TGTGCCAGCAGTGCAGCGGGGGTCGGGGAGCTGTTTTTT,CASSAAGVGELFF
TRBJ1-5,TRBV12-1,NA,NA,TGTGCCAGCAGCTTCGGTTGTGCACAGCCCCAGCATTTT,CASSFGCAQPQHF
TRBJ2-4,TRBV5-1,medium-sized,NA,TGCGCCAGCAGTCCGGACTGGTTAGCCAAAAACATTCAGTACTTC,CASSPDWLAKNIQYF
TRBJ1-2,TRBV4-1,NA,TRBD1,TGCGCCAGCAGCCACTTGGGGACAGATGGCTACACCTTC,CASSHLGTDGYTF
TRBJ1-4,TRBV9,NA,NA,TGTGCCAGCAGCCCACGGTGGGGCGGAACTAATGAAAAACTGTTTTTT,CASSPRWGGTNEKLFF
TRBJ2-3,TRBV9,NA,NA,TGTGCCAGCAGCGTGGCTTTCACAGATACGCAGTATTTT,CASSVAFTDTQYF
TRBJ2-2,TRBV19,NA,NA,TGTGCCAGTAGTATGGGCAGAAGAGCCACCGGGGAGCTGTTTTTT,CASSMGRRATGELFF
TRBJ2-1,TRBV14,NA,NA,TGTGCCAGCAGCCTTCCTAGCTATAGATTTGGGTTCTTC,CASSLPSYRFGFF
TRBJ2-7,TRBV2,NA,NA,TGTGCCAGCAGTGAATGGACACCCCGGGCCTACGAGCAGTACTTC,CASSEWTPRAYEQYF
TRBJ2-1,TRBV30,NA,NA,TGTGCCTGGAGTGTAGGGCAGGGGCCCTACAATGAGCAGTTCTTC,CAWSVGQGPYNEQFF
TRBJ2-3,TRBV7-9,NA,NA,TGTGCCAGCAGCTTAGGGTACACAGATACGCAGTATTTT,CASSLGYTDTQYF
TRBJ2-7,TRBV27,NA,NA,TGTGCCAGCAGTCCCCTTTCCGGGCCCTGGGGCCACGAGCAGTACTTC,CASSPLSGPWGHEQYF
TRBJ1-5,TRBV27,NA,TRBD1,TGTGCCAGCGGGACAGGGGGCAGGCCCCAGCATTTT,CASGTGGRPQHF
TRBJ1-5,TRBV6-4,once,NA,TGTGCCAGAGAGCACGAGGATCAGCCCCAGCATTTT,CAREHEDQPQHF
TRBJ2-1,TRBV11-2,NA,TRBD2,TGTGCCAGCAGTTCTACCCTTGGCGGGAGGGTAAATGAGCAGTTCTTC,CASSSTLGGRVNEQFF
TRBJ1-2,TRBV5-6,NA,NA,TGTGCCAGCAGCTTGGAGGCAGGAATTGGCTACACCTTC,CASSLEAGIGYTF
TRBJ2-7,TRBV19,NA,TRBD2,TGTGCCAGTAGACCCGGGACTAGCAATGGCTACGAGCAGTACTTC,CASRPGTSNGYEQYF
TRBJ1-1,TRBV28,NA,NA,TGTGCCAGCAGTTTATTCGGAGGGGGGAACACTGAAGCTTTCTTT,CASSLFGGGNTEAFF
TRBJ1-1,TRBV2,NA,NA,TGTGCCAGCAGTGACCCACTGAACACTGAAGCTTTCTTT,CASSDPLNTEAFF
TRBJ2-7,TRBV6-5,NA,NA,TGTGCCAGCAGCGGAAACTCGGGCTACGAGCAGTACTTC,CASSGNSGYEQYF
TRBJ2-2,TRBV6-1,once,NA,TGTGCCAGCAGCTACCGGAGTGACACCGGGGAGCTGTTTTTT,CASSYRSDTGELFF
TRBJ1-1,TRBV7-6,once,NA,TGTGCCAGCAGCTTGGGGGCCAACTGGAACACTGAAGCTTTCTTT,CASSLGANWNTEAFF
TRBJ2-5,TRBV7-9,NA,NA,TGTGCCAGCAGCTTAGCGCTGGCTACTAGCCGAGTTCAAGAGACCCAGTACTTC,CASSLALATSRVQETQYF
TRBJ1-5,TRBV5-1,NA,NA,TGCGCCAGCAGCTCCCAGGGTAGGGGGGAGCCCCAGCATTTT,CASSSQGRGEPQHF
TRBJ1-2,TRBV5-1,NA,TRBD1,TGCGCCAGCAGCTTGGGACAGGGGGCCTATGGCTACACCTTC,CASSLGQGAYGYTF
TRBJ2-1,TRBV5-6,NA,NA,TGTGCCAGCAGCTTGGAAGGGGGGTGGCTCGATGAGCAGTTCTTC,CASSLEGGWLDEQFF
TRBJ1-1,TRBV7-2,NA,TRBD1,TGTGCCAGCAGCTTTTCCGGGACAGCGAACACTGAAGCTTTCTTT,CASSFSGTANTEAFF
TRBJ1-5,TRBV28,NA,NA,TGTGCCAGCAGTTTGTTGTGGGGGGCCAATCAGCCCCAGCATTTT,CASSLLWGANQPQHF
TRBJ2-1,TRBV11-3,once,NA,TGTGCCAGCAGCTTAGCTGAATACAATGAGCAGTTCTTC,CASSLAEYNEQFF
TRBJ1-2,TRBV7-9,NA,NA,TGTGCCAGCAGCTTATATACACTCCAGGACTATGGCTACACCTTC,CASSLYTLQDYGYTF
TRBJ2-7,TRBV5-1,NA,NA,TGCGCCAGCAGCGCCCAAGGTCTGGGAGACCACTACGAGCAGTACTTC,CASSAQGLGDHYEQYF
TRBJ2-3,TRBV27,NA,TRBD1,TGTGCCAGCAGTCGACTAATGGGACAGACCACAGATACGCAGTATTTT,CASSRLMGQTTDTQYF
TRBJ2-3,TRBV29-1,NA,TRBD2,TGCAGCGCAAGCGGGACTCGCAGAGCAGATACGCAGTATTTT,CSASGTRRADTQYF
TRBJ1-2,TRBV29-1,NA,NA,TGCAGCGTTGAAGAGGCGGGCGCCTATGGCTACACCTTC,CSVEEAGAYGYTF
TRBJ1-1,TRBV28,NA,NA,TGTGCCAGCAGCCCCGTTATTTGGCACCTCCTGAACACTGAAGCTTTCTTT,CASSPVIWHLLNTEAFF
TRBJ2-3,TRBV27,NA,TRBD2,TGTGCCAGCAGCCTAGCGGGAGTTGGCACAGATACGCAGTATTTT,CASSLAGVGTDTQYF
TRBJ2-7,TRBV4-1,NA,TRBD2,TGCGCCAGCAGCCAAGGGAGCGGGAGAAGGCCCTACGAGCAGTACTTC,CASSQGSGRRPYEQYF
TRBJ2-7,TRBV7-9,NA,TRBD2,TGTGCCTCCAAGAAGGGACTAGCGGGGGTTAACGAGCAGTACTTC,CASKKGLAGVNEQYF
TRBJ1-2,TRBV9,NA,NA,TGTGCCAGCAGCGTAAGGGGTGGTGGCTACACCTTC,CASSVRGGGYTF